This TCR beta chain appears in the sequencing data of a study of cytomegalovirus exposure and HLA in healthy donors. This clone was recorded only once. Antigen unknown. The V end lost 1 base, the J end lost 2 bases, and 5 bases lay between the germline ends. Germline V gives CDR1 SGHTA, CDR2 FQGNSA. The CDR3 loop spans 13 amino acids. Primers included in the PCR were 60 Vbeta and 13 Jbeta primers. Repertoires were generated with immunoSEQ multiplex PCR, while TCRdb's copy carries only in-frame clones and drops some. The sample includes roughly 160,000 clones, approximately 80% of them seen just once. Points from the study as a whole: Solely CMV serostatus was available to characterize immune exposure. Within an earlier analysis, most TCR beta V segments proved productive either about 90% or about 30% of the time.

The sequence was collected from a man younger than 35 in good health and CMV-seropositive. The J gene is TRBJ2-5, the V gene TRBV7-2, with TRBD2 as a possible D gene (5 bases). The specimen sequenced was PBMCs. This chain's CDR3 is CASSLVAQETQYF. The CDR3 DNA reads as TGTGCCAGCAGCTTAGTAGCGCAAGAGACCCAGTACTTC.